This T cell receptor beta chain was profiled in a study of T cell repertoires in cytomegalovirus infection. Study observations and caveats: In two of eight donors, the top clonotype was HLA-C-restricted CMV-specific.

The table lists this clonotype with a few counts. Its antigen is undetermined. MiXCR, applied by TCRdb to the reads, yields one record per CDR3 protein. The sample has hundreds of thousands of distinct CDR3 sequences, around a third seen once; the top ten hold over 12%. V was clipped by 1 base and J by 0 bases, with 13 bases between them. The CDR3 has 17 residues. Germline-derived CDR1 and CDR2 are LGHDT and YNNKEL (reference sequence). V and J are TRBV3-1 and TRBJ1-5; tentatively, D is TRBD1 (6 bases). This TCR derives from a human donor in good health (CMV status not recorded). Some clones in this sample may be carry-over from other donors' samples. This specimen was cultured CD8+ T cells from PBMCs, taken from culture after CMV antigen stimulation. CDR3: CASSQGATGLSNQPQHF. Here the CDR3 DNA reads TGTGCCAGCAGCCAAGGAGCGACAGGCCTTAGCAATCAGCCCCAGCATTTT.